This T cell receptor (beta chain) was identified in a study of cytomegalovirus exposure and HLA in healthy donors. Study-wide context: In an early release, HLA-typed donors contributed tens of millions of unique TCR sequences.

Comments on this clone: The antigen is undetermined.

V lost 5 bases, J lost 8 bases, and 15 bases stayed unmatched. The CDR3 runs 17 residues. Per germline, CDR1 SGHNT and CDR2 YENEEA. Points from the study as a whole: An assumption of roughly uniform sequencing depth across donors underlay the presence/absence analyses. TRBV6-2, TRBV6-3 and other indistinguishable V segments were excluded. A few of the chains that were CMV-associated were confirmed in vitro to be specific for CMV antigens.

The PCR employed 60 Vbeta primers together with 13 Jbeta primers. TCRdb keeps only in-frame clones here, not all; method: immunoSEQ multiplex PCR. The repertoire consists of about 150,000 clones, with over 75% occurring once and the leading ten covering about 2.3%. Sequences were obtained from PBMCs. The J gene is TRBJ2-2, the V gene TRBV11-3; TRBD1 agrees at 9 bases. The clonotype was recovered from a male donor in good health and CMV-seronegative. In DNA form, the CDR3 reads TGTGCCAGCAGCATACGCCGGGACAGGGTTTTTCCTGGGGAGCTGTTTTTT. Its protein product is CASSIRRDRVFPGELFF. The entire variable domain, with the rest obtained from reference TRBV11-3 and TRBJ2-2, is as follows: EAGVVQSPRYKIIEKKQPVAFWCNPISGHNTLYWYLQNLGQGPELLIRYENEEAVDDSQLPKDRFSAERLKGVDSTLKIQPAELGDSAVYLCASSIRRDRVFPGELFFGEGSRLTVL.